A selection of T cell receptor beta chains follows, all from one sample in a study of cytomegalovirus exposure and HLA in healthy donors. TCRdb's copy holds only in-frame clones and misses some; the assay was immunoSEQ multiplex PCR. This table has roughly 100,000 clones, more than 75% appearing once. The specimen sequenced was PBMCs. These receptors originate from a woman between 18 and 29 years old in good health and CMV-seropositive. The CDR3 runs from the conserved cysteine through the conserved F or W. A D gene is named only where the DNA matches it firmly. Only some rows state a clone size, as once, few, many or a class for expanded clones.

abundance	d_gene	v_gene	j_gene	CDR3nt	CDR3aa
-	-	TRBV11-2	TRBJ2-1	TGTGCCAGCAGCTTAGTGGGTAGCGAGAATGAGCAGTTCTTC	CASSLVGSENEQFF
-	-	TRBV7-3	TRBJ2-1	TGTGCCAGCAGCTTAATGGCTAGCCACAATGAGCAGTTCTTC	CASSLMASHNEQFF
-	TRBD2	TRBV7-3	TRBJ2-7	TGTGCCAGCAGTTACGCAGCGGGGGGGACACCTTACGAGCAGTACTTC	CASSYAAGGTPYEQYF
few	-	TRBV7-2	TRBJ2-2	-	CASSFLWNTGELFF
-	-	TRBV5-4	TRBJ1-4	TGTGCCAGCAGCTTGGGTATTAAGGGGGTCGAAAAACTGTTTTTT	CASSLGIKGVEKLFF
few	-	TRBV11-2	TRBJ2-7	TGTGCCAGCAGCCTGACAGGTCTTTCCTACGAGCAGTACTTC	CASSLTGLSYEQYF
-	-	TRBV5-1	TRBJ2-3	TGCGCCAGCAGCTTGGGGAGGTTCCCCGATACGCAGTATTTT	CASSLGRFPDTQYF
-	TRBD1	TRBV4-2	TRBJ2-1	TGTGCCAGCAGCCTGGAACAGGGGGGCGAGCAGTTCTTC	CASSLEQGGEQFF
-	-	TRBV2	TRBJ1-1	TGTGCCAACCTTCGGGATCGGAACACTGAAGCTTTCTTT	CANLRDRNTEAFF
many	TRBD2	TRBV10-1	TRBJ2-1	TGCGCCAGCAGTGAGTCCTTCCGTCCGACTAGCGGGAGGTGGAATGAGCAGTTCTTC	CASSESFRPTSGRWNEQFF
-	-	TRBV28	TRBJ2-7	TGTGCCAGCAGTGCCGGTGGGAGCTTATCCTACGAGCAGTACTTC	CASSAGGSLSYEQYF
few	-	TRBV6-1	TRBJ1-3	TGTGCCAGCAGTGCCACCCCAGGGGCGCAAGGAAACACCATATATTTT	CASSATPGAQGNTIYF
-	-	TRBV6-6	TRBJ1-2	TGTGCCAGCACCACTAGAAGGCAGAGCGGTGGCTACACCTTC	CASTTRRQSGGYTF
-	TRBD1	TRBV29-1	TRBJ1-2	TGCAGCAGTGAGGGACAGGGTATCTATGGCTACACCTTC	CSSEGQGIYGYTF
-	TRBD1	TRBV9	TRBJ1-6	TGTGCCAGCAGAGACGGGACAGGGGTTTCACCCCTCCACTTT	CASRDGTGVSPLHF
-	TRBD1	TRBV19	TRBJ1-4	TGTGCCAGTAGTCCCGGGACAGCTCAGGGAAGTGAAAAACTGTTTTTT	CASSPGTAQGSEKLFF
-	TRBD2	TRBV7-3	TRBJ2-5	TGTGCCAGCAGCTTAAATGCCGGGGGGGGTGAGACCCAGTACTTC	CASSLNAGGGETQYF
-	-	TRBV7-9	TRBJ1-2	TGTGCCAGCAGCTTAGTGGGCCCTGAAGGTGGCTACACCTTC	CASSLVGPEGGYTF
once	TRBD2	TRBV4-2	TRBJ2-7	TGTGCCAGCAGCCAGGCTAGCGGGAGGGCCTACGAGCAGTACTTC	CASSQASGRAYEQYF
-	TRBD2	TRBV14	TRBJ2-7	TGTGCCAGCAGCCTCCTCGGGACTAGCGGAGACACAAGGTACTTC	CASSLLGTSGDTRYF
-	TRBD2	TRBV9	TRBJ2-3	TGTGCCAGCAGCGGAGTCGGGACTAGCTCTGGTACGCAGTATTTT	CASSGVGTSSGTQYF
-	TRBD2	TRBV6-1	TRBJ2-3	TGTGCCAGCAGTGCCCCTAGCGGGGGGAGGACAGATACGCAGTATTTT	CASSAPSGGRTDTQYF
-	-	TRBV11-2	TRBJ1-3	TGTGCCAGCAGCGGAGGACCCTTTACCCTCACCATATATTTT	CASSGGPFTLTIYF
-	-	TRBV7-2	TRBJ2-2	TGTGCCAGCAGCTTAGCGGGAGGCGGCACCGGGGAGCTGTTTTTT	CASSLAGGGTGELFF
-	-	TRBV28	TRBJ1-4	TGTGCCAGCCGCGAGAGGACTCCCGAAAAACTGTTTTTT	CASRERTPEKLFF
-	-	TRBV7-6	TRBJ2-5	TGTGCCAGCAGTCCGGCCTCGGGGGGCTGGGAGACCCAGTACTTC	CASSPASGGWETQYF
-	-	TRBV5-4	TRBJ1-2	TGTGCCAGCAGCTTAGGGGATGTGGCAAATGGCTACACCTTC	CASSLGDVANGYTF
-	-	TRBV5-1	TRBJ2-1	TGCGCCAGCAGCTTGGCGGGTAGCGGAGACTACAATGAGCAGTTCTTC	CASSLAGSGDYNEQFF
-	TRBD1	TRBV5-1	TRBJ2-2	TGCGCCAGCAGCTGGACAGGGACGAACACCGGGGAGCTGTTTTTT	CASSWTGTNTGELFF
-	TRBD2	TRBV9	TRBJ2-5	TGTGCCAGCAGCGCGGGACTAGCGGAGACCCAGTACTTC	CASSAGLAETQYF
-	-	TRBV5-4	TRBJ2-3	TGTGCCAGCAGTCCTTCGAAGGGGGGGCTGTACACAGATACGCAGTATTTT	CASSPSKGGLYTDTQYF
few	-	TRBV6-1	TRBJ2-5	TGTGCCAGCAGCCACCTCGGCGTGGCGGAAGAGACCCAGTACTTC	CASSHLGVAEETQYF
-	-	TRBV7-9	TRBJ1-4	TGTGCCAGCAGCGAGACTGGCTCGGGTGAAAAACTGTTTTTT	CASSETGSGEKLFF
-	-	TRBV7-8	TRBJ1-1	TGTGCCAGCAGCTTAGTACAGGGCGGCACTGAAGCTTTCTTT	CASSLVQGGTEAFF
-	TRBD1	TRBV4-1	TRBJ1-4	TGCGCCAGCAGCCAAGGAGACAGGGGAGGCTCTAATGAAAAACTGTTTTTT	CASSQGDRGGSNEKLFF
-	TRBD2	TRBV7-8	TRBJ2-1	TGTGCCAGCAGCTTAGTACTAGCGGGAGGCCTCTCCTACAATGAGCAGTTCTTC	CASSLVLAGGLSYNEQFF
-	TRBD1	TRBV6-5	TRBJ1-5	TGTGCCAGCAGTTACTCGGAGGGGGACAGGGCCCAGCATTTT	CASSYSEGDRAQHF
-	-	TRBV29-1	TRBJ1-2	TGCAGCGTTACGATCGGCCAGGGGTATGGCTACACCTTC	CSVTIGQGYGYTF
-	-	TRBV6-6	TRBJ1-6	TGTGCCAGCAGTCAACCTAGACCTAATTCACCCCTCCACTTT	CASSQPRPNSPLHF
-	TRBD2	TRBV9	TRBJ2-7	TGTGCCAGCAGCGTTAGCGGGGGGCACTACGAGCAGTACTTC	CASSVSGGHYEQYF
-	TRBD1	TRBV14	TRBJ2-7	TGTGCCAGCAGCCTTTCCGGGACAGGGGGAAACGAGCAGTACTTC	CASSLSGTGGNEQYF
-	-	TRBV6-6	TRBJ1-2	TGTGCCAGCAGTGCCACAGGTAACGGCTACACCTTC	CASSATGNGYTF
-	-	TRBV27	TRBJ2-3	TGTGCCAGCAGGCGGGACAGCACAGATACGCAGTATTTT	CASRRDSTDTQYF
-	TRBD2	TRBV28	TRBJ2-7	TGTGCCAGCAGTTCACGGGGACTAGCGGGACTCTACGAGCAGTACTTC	CASSSRGLAGLYEQYF
-	-	TRBV5-6	TRBJ2-7	TGTGCCAGCAGCCGCCTCGGTGAGTTGCCCTACGAGCAGTACTTC	CASSRLGELPYEQYF
-	TRBD1	TRBV6-5	TRBJ2-7	TGTGCCAGCACCCTGGGACAGGGCTACGAGCAGTACTTC	CASTLGQGYEQYF
few	-	TRBV19	TRBJ1-6	TGTGCCAGTAGTGGGCACATGAGCCTGAATTCACCCCTCCACTTT	CASSGHMSLNSPLHF
once	-	TRBV18	TRBJ1-3	TGTGCCAGCTCGCCCAAGGCCCCCCAGGGTCGGTCAACCTCTGGAAACACCATATATTTT	CASSPKAPQGRSTSGNTIYF
-	-	TRBV7-3	TRBJ2-3	TGTGCCAGCAGCCGAACTAGTACTAGCCATACGCAGTATTTT	CASSRTSTSHTQYF
-	TRBD2	TRBV6-5	TRBJ2-3	TGTGCCAGCGCTAGCGGGAGTATCATAGATACGCAGTATTTT	CASASGSIIDTQYF
-	-	TRBV27	TRBJ2-7	TGTGCCAGCAGCCACAGGGGAGGCGAGCAGTACTTC	CASSHRGGEQYF
-	TRBD1	TRBV10-3	TRBJ2-7	TGTGCCATCAGTGGGGACAGCTCGATCTTTCTCGAGTCCGGCCGCCAGACACTCGAGCAGTACTTC	CAISGDSSIFLESGRQTLEQYF
-	-	TRBV27	TRBJ2-5	TGTGCCAGCAGTCCGCACCGGGCCCCGGGGGAGGAGACCCAGTACTTC	CASSPHRAPGEETQYF
-	-	TRBV7-2	TRBJ2-4	TGTGCCAGCAGTCAACAGGTCCTAGCCAAAAACATTCAGTACTTC	CASSQQVLAKNIQYF
-	-	TRBV30	TRBJ2-5	TGTGCCTGGAGTGTCGGGGTTGAGACCCAGTACTTC	CAWSVGVETQYF